These 25 T cell receptor beta chains were all obtained from the same sample, sequenced in a study of CD8+CD57+ T cells in acquired aplastic anemia (dated by TCRdb to the late 2010s). The instrument given in TCRdb is Illumina HiSeq 2000. Genomic DNA was used as template for profiling of TCR beta VDJ combinations and CDR3 sequences. The raw public reads went through TCRdb reprocessing: fastp at Q25, MiXCR clone calling, in-frame beta chains kept. Each entry is one CDR3 protein sequence, shown with its most common DNA and genes. Across this sample there are 150,000 to 200,000 distinct CDR3 sequences, with less than 60% seen only once. The ten largest make up roughly 1.8% of the sample. Patients chosen for sequencing had shown expansion of CD8+CD57+ cells by flow cytometry. What was sequenced was sorted CD4+, CD8+, or CD8+CD57+ T cells (not recorded which) from PBMCs. The receptors were gathered from a human donor with aplastic anemia.

At least ten counts were recorded for this clonotype. The chain has TRBV19 and TRBJ1-1; D remains unclear. Germline-derived CDR1 and CDR2 are LNHDA and SQIVND (reference sequence). Trimming cost V 7 bases and J 0 bases, with 12 bases left between them. This CDR3 is 14 amino acids long. The CDR3: CASTPAQVNTEAFF. In nucleotides, the CDR3 is TGTGCCAGTACCCCAGCGCAGGTGAACACTGAAGCTTTCTTT.

The chain combines TRBV20-1 with TRBJ1-6; D is ambiguous. Germline V CDR1 and CDR2: DFQATT, SNEGSKA (reference sequence). V lost 3 bases and J lost 7, with 10 bases in between. This CDR3 is 13 amino acids long. CDR3 sequence (DNA): TGCAGTGCTAGGACCCATGCGAATTCACCCCTCCACTTT. It translates to CSARTHANSPLHF.

This clonotype was observed at least ten times. The V gene is TRBV7-2, the J gene TRBJ1-4; D remains ambiguous. This CDR3 is 15 amino acids long. Germline values: CDR1 SGHTA, CDR2 FQGNSA. V gave up 1 base and J gave up 1 base, with 7 bases separating them. DNA of the CDR3: TGTGCCAGCAGCTTAGGGGGATTAACTAATGAAAAACTGTTTTTT. Translating gives CASSLGGLTNEKLFF.

The V call is TRBV10-1, the J call TRBJ2-2, with a tentative D call TRBD1 (6 bases). Trimming cost V 8 bases and J 6 bases, with 22 bases left between them. Germline CDR1 is WNHNN and CDR2 is SYGVQD (reference sequence). CDR3 length: 16 residues. For the CDR3, the DNA is TGCGCCAGCGGAGAGGTACAGGGCTGGGACGCCGGGGAGCTGTTTTTT. It specifies CASGEVQGWDAGELFF.

This clonotype has ten or more counts. The gene calls are TRBV20-1 and TRBJ1-6, with D possibly TRBD1 on 6 matching bases. The V end was cut by 2 bases, the J end by 12 bases, with 23 bases between. From germline, CDR1 is DFQATT and CDR2 SNEGSKA (reference sequence). There are 16 residues in the CDR3. In DNA, the CDR3 is TGCAGTGCTAGACCCGGGGGGGGGGGCGGAAGGAAACCCCTCCACTTT. Its translation is CSARPGGGGGRKPLHF.

V is TRBV20-1 and J is TRBJ1-2, with D maybe TRBD1 (5 bases). This CDR3 comprises 14 residues. V was cut by 4 bases and J by 4 bases, with 16 bases left in between. CDR1 is DFQATT, CDR2 SNEGSKA, per germline (reference sequence). CDR3 in DNA: TGCAGTGCTAACGGGGCCCGAGATATCTATGGCTACACCTTC. Protein: CSANGARDIYGYTF.

The V gene is TRBV10-3, the J gene TRBJ2-7, with D possibly TRBD1 on 6 matching bases. From germline, CDR1 is ENHRY and CDR2 SYGVKD. V lost 2 bases, J lost 0 bases, and 11 bases lay in between. This CDR3 spans 15 amino acids. CDR3 nucleotides: TGTGCCATCAGTGAGAGTCACAGGGTCTCCTACGAGCAGTACTTC. It translates to CAISESHRVSYEQYF.

The chain has TRBV20-1 and TRBJ2-1; D ambiguous. Germline assignment: CDR1 DFQATT and CDR2 SNEGSKA (reference sequence). The CDR3 length is 13 residues. V lost 1 base, J lost 6 bases, and 10 bases lay in between. CDR3 in amino acids: CSARVLMGNEQFF. CDR3 nucleotides: TGCAGTGCTAGAGTCCTGATGGGCAATGAGCAGTTCTTC.

V gene TRBV2 combines with J gene TRBJ1-1; no clear D gene. This CDR3 has 13 amino acids. V was trimmed by 4 bases and J by 2 bases, leaving 8 bases between them. Germline values: CDR1 SNHLY, CDR2 FYNNEI. The CDR3 spells CASSGTINTEAFF. In DNA, the CDR3 is TGTGCCAGCAGTGGAACTATAAACACTGAAGCTTTCTTT.

The chain links TRBV20-1 to TRBJ1-5; D is unresolved. The V end lost 5 bases, the J end lost 3 bases, and 14 bases lay between the germline ends. CDR3 length: 14 residues. Germline-derived CDR1 and CDR2 are DFQATT and SNEGSKA (reference sequence). This CDR3 is CSALSGRVNQPQHF. The CDR3 DNA follows: TGCAGTGCTCTTTCCGGGAGGGTCAATCAGCCCCAGCATTTT.

This chain links TRBV7-9 with TRBJ2-7; D possibly corresponds to TRBD2 (6 bases). Germline CDR1 is SEHNR and CDR2 is FQNEAQ (reference sequence). The V gene lost 2 bases and the J gene lost 3 bases, with 11 bases spanning the gap. This CDR3 has 14 amino acids. CDR3 DNA: TGTGCCAGCAGCTTATGGACTACCAGCTACGAGCAGTACTTC. Amino acid sequence: CASSLWTTSYEQYF.

This clonotype was counted once. The chain couples TRBV2 to TRBJ1-1; no reliable D call. Germline CDR1 and CDR2: SNHLY and FYNNEI. This CDR3 is built from 12 residues. V was clipped by 5 bases and J by 7 bases, with 11 bases between them. CDR3 loop: CASSRTEIEAFF. DNA for the CDR3: TGTGCCAGCAGTCGGACCGAGATTGAAGCTTTCTTT. The full variable domain, with the rest looked up from reference TRBV2 and TRBJ1-1, is EPEVTQTPSHQVTQMGQEVILRCVPISNHLYFYWYRQILGQKVEFLVSFYNNEISEKSEIFDDQFSVERPDGSNFTLKIRSTKLEDSAMYFCASSRTEIEAFFGQGTRLTVV.

Many counts were recorded for this clonotype. V gene TRBV6-5 combines with J gene TRBJ2-7; maybe TRBD1 (6 bases). Germline CDR1 MNHEY, CDR2 SVGAGI. Trimming removed 5 bases at V and 2 bases at J, with 10 bases between. This CDR3 comprises 13 residues. CDR3 DNA: TGTGCCAGCAGTAACAGGGACCCCTACGAGCAGTACTTC. Encoded protein: CASSNRDPYEQYF.

In its sample, this clonotype was seen a few times. This chain links TRBV27 with TRBJ1-5, with TRBD1 matching 10 bases. V dropped 0 bases and J dropped 4; count of bases not matched to a gene: 9. Germline CDR1 reads MNHEY; CDR2 reads SMNVEV (reference sequence). The CDR3 spans 18 residues. The CDR3 region is CASSLSPPGQGLNQPQHF. The CDR3 DNA follows: TGTGCCAGCAGTTTATCTCCTCCGGGACAGGGGTTGAATCAGCCCCAGCATTTT.

The J gene is TRBJ2-7, the V gene TRBV24-1; D remains ambiguous. Deletions cut 3 bases from V and 7 bases from J, with 9 bases between. Germline CDR1 and CDR2: KGHDR and SFDVKD. CDR3 length: 12 amino acids. CDR3 residues: CATSDATGEQYF. The CDR3 nucleotides are TGTGCCACCAGTGATGCTACGGGTGAGCAGTACTTC.

The gene calls are TRBV6-1 and TRBJ1-1, with D perhaps matching TRBD1 (5 bases). V was trimmed by 6 bases and J by 1 base, leaving 18 bases between them. CDR3 length equals 16 residues. Germline V gives CDR1 MNHNS, CDR2 SASEGT. CDR3 loop: CASSHYVTARNTEAFF. Written as DNA, the CDR3 is TGTGCCAGCAGCCATTACGTGACAGCGAGGAACACTGAAGCTTTCTTT.

V gene TRBV15 combines with J gene TRBJ2-7; the match to TRBD2 covers 8 bases. V lost 5 bases and J lost 0; bases outside the gene matches: 15. Germline V gene lookup returns CDR1 LNHNV and CDR2 YYDKDF (reference sequence). The CDR3 totals 18 residues. CDR3 protein: CATSEDPGGGSLSYEQYF. The CDR3 coding sequence is TGTGCCACCAGCGAAGATCCGGGAGGGGGATCCCTCTCCTACGAGCAGTACTTC.

This clonotype was seen at least ten times. The rearrangement joins TRBV4-2 to TRBJ2-5, with D possibly TRBD1 on 5 matching bases. Germline-derived CDR1 and CDR2 are LGHNA and YNFKEQ. The CDR3 loop spans 16 amino acids. Deletions cut 4 bases from V and 0 bases from J, with 15 bases between. The CDR3 coding sequence is TGTGCCAGCAGCCGAGGCTTAAGGGGCAACCAAGAGACCCAGTACTTC. Amino acids: CASSRGLRGNQETQYF.

This clonotype turned up a few times. This chain uses TRBV20-1 with TRBJ1-1; D not certain. The CDR3 loop spans 13 amino acids. Trimming removed 6 bases from V and 0 bases from J, with 11 bases in between. Per germline, CDR1 DFQATT and CDR2 SNEGSKA (reference sequence). CDR3 in amino acids: CSAQQLMNTEAFF. Written as DNA, the CDR3 is TGCAGTGCACAACAGCTGATGAACACTGAAGCTTTCTTT.

This clonotype appeared many times. This chain connects TRBV24-1 to TRBJ1-2; possible D gene TRBD1, 5 bases. Per the germline V gene, CDR1 is KGHDR and CDR2 is SFDVKD. The CDR3 consists of 14 residues. V dropped 3 bases and J dropped 8 bases, with 15 bases sitting between them. The CDR3 bases are TGTGCCACCAGTGATGGGGACCGAAACCCCGGCTACACCTTC. It specifies CATSDGDRNPGYTF.

The J gene is TRBJ2-7, the V gene TRBV4-1, with 13 bases aligning to TRBD2. J was trimmed by 7 bases and V by 4 bases; bases with no gene match: 4. Per germline, CDR1 MGHRA and CDR2 YSYEKL. The CDR3 is made up of 14 amino acids. CDR3 loop: CASSPTSGRTEQYF. The CDR3 DNA sequence: TGCGCCAGCAGCCCGACTAGCGGGAGGACTGAGCAGTACTTC.

This clonotype was seen only once. A much larger clonotype is one base distant, so this may be a read error. This sequence joins TRBV10-3 and TRBJ2-5; no firm D call. The CDR3 covers 13 residues. Germline assignment: CDR1 ENHRY and CDR2 SYGVKD. Trimming cost V 5 bases and J 5 bases, with 12 bases left between them. DNA of the CDR3: TGTGCCATCAGTTACCAGACAATTGAGACCCAGTACTTC. Translation gives CAISYQTIETQYF.

This clonotype was picked up many times. The chain uses TRBV7-2 and TRBJ1-1; D ambiguous. CDR1 is SGHTA and CDR2 is FQGNSA in the germline V gene. CDR3 size: 14 residues. V was clipped by 3 bases and J by 0 bases, with 8 bases between them. CDR3 loop: CASSFGGMNTEAFF. Written as DNA, the CDR3 is TGTGCCAGCAGCTTTGGCGGGATGAACACTGAAGCTTTCTTT.

CDR3 in amino acids: CSAKGSGDSSGYTF. The CDR3 DNA sequence: TGCAGTGCTAAAGGCTCAGGGGACAGCTCTGGCTACACCTTC. The rearrangement joins TRBV20-1 to TRBJ1-2, with 7 bases that match TRBD1. This CDR3 is built from 14 residues. Germline V gene data show CDR1 as DFQATT and CDR2 as SNEGSKA (reference sequence). J gave up 7 bases and V 4 bases, and 12 bases lay outside the gene matches.

J is TRBJ1-1 and V is TRBV19; D unclear. V gave up 2 bases and J gave up 3 bases, with 7 bases separating them. The CDR3 sequence is 13 residues long. CDR1 LNHDA and CDR2 SQIVND come from the germline V gene (reference sequence). CDR3 coding DNA: TGTGCCAGTAGTATAAAGGTCGACACTGAAGCTTTCTTT. Encoded protein: CASSIKVDTEAFF.